The clone carrying this TCR beta chain was seen just once. Its specificity is not known. This sample is drawn from a study of STAT5B mutations in CD4+ large granular lymphocyte leukemia. Study-wide results and limits: CD4-sorted patient repertoires seemed more clonal than healthy CD4+ repertoires.

The repertoire was sequenced with immunoSEQ multiplex PCR; TCRdb's copy has only in-frame clones and lacks some. The profile shows about 30,000 clones, roughly 77% of them singletons. Germline V CDR1 and CDR2: MNHEY, SVGAGI. V shed 5 bases and J shed 8 bases, with 13 bases lying between them. CDR3 length: 13 residues. What was sequenced was CD4+ T cells from blood buffy coats. This receptor was identified in a human donor in good health. V usage is TRBV6-5 and J usage is TRBJ2-1; D remains ambiguous. The CDR3 nucleotides read TGTGCCAGCAGTGTGGGCCTTAGCCATGAGCAGTTCTTC. Amino acids: CASSVGLSHEQFF.